A single sample is the source of the 17 T cell receptor beta chains below, sequenced in a study of blood T cell repertoires in COVID-19. Clones were sequenced by immunoSEQ multiplex PCR, and TCRdb holds only the in-frame ones, with some missing. The sample carries fewer than 250,000 clones, around 87% recorded once. Source material: peripheral blood. All receptors come from a man between 60 and 70 years old with acute or convalescent COVID-19.

The genes are TRBV21-1 and TRBJ2-5; the D call of TRBD1 is as the table states it, not checked on the DNA. TRBV21-1 is a pseudogene locus. The CDR3 runs to 16 residues. The CDR3 sequence is CASSKSTTTGPETQYF. Written as DNA, the CDR3 is TGTGCCAGCAGCAAATCCACGACAACAGGTCCAGAGACCCAGTACTTC.

The chain uses TRBV5-1 and TRBJ2-7, with 8 bases matching TRBD1. The CDR3 is made up of 15 amino acids. Germline CDR1 reads SGHRS; CDR2 reads YFSETQ. The J segment lost 7 bases and the V segment lost 4 bases, leaving 13 bases of the junction unmatched. CDR3 coding DNA: TGCGCCAGCAGCCCCAGGGACAGGAGGTTCGGGGAGCAGTACTTC. This translates into CASSPRDRRFGEQYF.

V usage is TRBV24-1 and J usage is TRBJ2-3; D might be TRBD2 (6 bases). Germline lookup yields CDR1 KGHDR and CDR2 SFDVKD. The CDR3 is made up of 15 amino acids. V lost 5 bases and J lost 7, with 18 bases in between. CDR3 in DNA: TGTGCCACCAGTGTCGCTTGGGGGGACGCTAATACGCAGTATTTT. Its protein product is CATSVAWGDANTQYF.

The chain recombines TRBV7-3 with TRBJ2-7; 7 bases agree with TRBD2. Losses at the gene ends were 2 bases for V and 3 bases for J; bases not matched to a gene: 7. The CDR3 length is 15 residues. Germline loops: CDR1 SGHTA, CDR2 FQGTGA. The DNA of the CDR3 is TGTGCCAGCAGCTTATTGCCGCTAGCGGACTACGAGCAGTACTTC. Protein sequence: CASSLLPLADYEQYF.

The count of this clone is one. The V gene is TRBV7-6, the J gene TRBJ1-6; D not certain. CDR1 and CDR2 (germline): SGHVS, FNYEAQ. The length of the CDR3 is 16 residues. Trimming pared 2 bases from V and 0 bases from J, leaving 8 bases between. This CDR3 is CASSLMPSSYNSPLHF. In nucleotides, the CDR3 is TGTGCCAGCAGCTTAATGCCCAGCTCCTATAATTCACCCCTCCACTTT.

V is TRBV18 and J is TRBJ2-1, with D tentatively TRBD1 (6 bases). The CDR3 is 15 residues long. The V and J ends lost 4 bases and 8 bases respectively, with 18 bases between them. CDR1 KGHSH and CDR2 LQKENI come from the germline V gene. The CDR3 DNA reads TGTGCCAGCTCACTACAGGGCCCATTAGGCCATGAGCAGTTCTTC. Translation gives CASSLQGPLGHEQFF.

The chain recombines TRBV9 with TRBJ1-3; perhaps TRBD1 as D (5 bases). The V and J ends lost 0 bases and 3 bases respectively, with 7 bases between them. The CDR3 has 14 residues. Germline CDR1 is SGDLS and CDR2 is YYNGEE. CDR3 coding DNA: TGTGCCAGCAGCGTAGCAGGGAATGGAAACACCATATATTTT. Its protein is CASSVAGNGNTIYF. The full variable domain, completed using reference TRBV9 and TRBJ1-3, is DSGVTQTPKHLITATGQRVTLRCSPRSGDLSVYWYQQSLDQGLQFLIQYYNGEERAKGNILERFSAQQFPDLHSELNLSSLELGDSALYFCASSVAGNGNTIYFGEGSWLTVV.

This clone was detected only once. V and J are TRBV9 and TRBJ1-6; 12 nucleotides match TRBD1. J lost 7 bases, V lost 6 bases, and 5 bases had no gene match. The CDR3 loop spans 15 amino acids. Germline lookup yields CDR1 SGDLS and CDR2 YYNGEE. CDR3 protein: CASKGTGGENSPLHF. The CDR3, as DNA: TGTGCCAGCAAGGGGACAGGGGGCGAAAATTCACCCCTCCACTTT.

The chain employs TRBV18 and TRBJ2-1; perhaps TRBD1 as D (5 bases). The CDR3 is made up of 15 amino acids. Germline V gene lookup returns CDR1 KGHSH and CDR2 LQKENI. V was shortened by 3 bases and J by 0 bases, with 9 bases between the two germline ends. CDR3 sequence reads: CASSPGQTSYNEQFF. The CDR3 nucleotides read TGTGCCAGCTCACCGGGGCAGACCTCCTACAATGAGCAGTTCTTC.

The chain combines TRBV19 with TRBJ2-7; 14 nucleotides line up with TRBD2. The germline V gene has CDR1 LNHDA and CDR2 SQIVND (reference sequence). Unmatched junction bases numbered 6, after V lost 5 bases and J lost 3 bases. This CDR3 comprises 16 residues. The CDR3 DNA is TGTGCCAGTAGTCCGGGACTAGCGGGGGATTTCTACGAGCAGTACTTC. This sequence encodes CASSPGLAGDFYEQYF.

The V gene is TRBV10-3, the J gene TRBJ1-6; TRBD1 is a possible D gene (6 bases). V lost 10 bases and J lost 6, with 19 bases in between. CDR1 is ENHRY, CDR2 SYGVKD, per germline. The CDR3 runs to 15 residues. CDR3 sequence reads: CASKGVGQGNSPLHF. The CDR3 nucleotides are TGTGCCAGCAAGGGGGTAGGGCAGGGTAATTCACCCCTCCACTTT.

The gene calls are TRBV10-3 and TRBJ1-4, with 7 nucleotides matching TRBD1. Germline V gene data show CDR1 as ENHRY and CDR2 as SYGVKD. Unmatched junction bases numbered 8, after V lost 11 bases and J lost 2 bases. The CDR3 totals 14 residues. In nucleotides, the CDR3 is TGTGCCGCATCTCCGGGACAGACTAATGAAAAACTGTTTTTT. It specifies CAASPGQTNEKLFF.

This chain uses TRBV24-1 with TRBJ2-5, with a tentative D call TRBD2 (6 bases). Trimming left V 5 bases short and J 5 bases short, with 17 bases between. The germline V gene encodes CDR1 KGHDR and CDR2 SFDVKD. This CDR3 contains 15 residues. In DNA, the CDR3 is TGTGCCACCAGTGGTCCCGGGACGGGGAGGGAGACCCAGTACTTC. Protein product: CATSGPGTGRETQYF.

This chain links TRBV9 with TRBJ2-7, with D maybe TRBD1 (6 bases). The CDR3 loop spans 14 amino acids. V was clipped by 3 bases and J by 6 bases, with 16 bases between them. Germline CDR1 is SGDLS and CDR2 is YYNGEE. The CDR3: CASSALGARSEQYF. The CDR3, as DNA: TGTGCCAGCAGCGCCCTGGGGGCCAGGAGCGAGCAGTACTTC.

This clone was seen a single time. This chain connects TRBV6-5 to TRBJ1-1; TRBD1 is a possible D gene (5 bases). The CDR3 consists of 15 residues. Looked up from germline, CDR1 is MNHEY and CDR2 is SVGAGI. V gave up 0 bases and J gave up 1 base, with 9 bases separating them. The CDR3 DNA sequence: TGTGCCAGCAGTTACTCGCATACAGGGAACACTGAAGCTTTCTTT. Residues: CASSYSHTGNTEAFF.

The chain employs TRBV6-5 and TRBJ1-1, with a tentative D call TRBD1 (5 bases). The CDR3 has 14 residues. Trimming shortened V by 8 bases and J by 1 base, and 14 bases separated the two germline ends. In germline, CDR1 is MNHEY, CDR2 SVGAGI. In DNA, the CDR3 is TGTGCCAGCTCCGGGGGGAGGTGGAACACTGAAGCTTTCTTT. Its protein product is CASSGGRWNTEAFF.

The rearrangement links TRBV12-3 or TRBV12-4 to TRBJ1-6, with 7 bases that match TRBD1. J was trimmed by 11 bases and V by 4 bases; bases with no gene match: 2. This CDR3 spans 12 amino acids. The CDR3 nucleotides read TGTGCCAGCAGTTGGGACAGACCACCCCTCCACTTT. Its translation: CASSWDRPPLHF.